These 7 T cell receptor beta chains share one sample of origin, sequenced in a study of T cell changes during pregnancy in multiple sclerosis. This table comes from immunoSEQ multiplex PCR, and its TCRdb copy is limited to in-frame clones, with some not included. The table has around 92,000 clones, roughly 92% seen once. The sequencing used peripheral blood, collected after pregnancy. These receptors all come from a female donor with multiple sclerosis, enrolled in a pregnancy study.

This chain links TRBV7-6 with TRBJ2-1; 7 bases line up with TRBD2. Germline values: CDR1 SGHVS, CDR2 FNYEAQ. Trimming at V came to 3 bases and at J to 9 bases, leaving 11 bases not matched to a gene. The CDR3 spans 15 residues. The CDR3 reads CASSFNGGSSPEQFF. The DNA of the CDR3 is TGTGCCAGCAGCTTTAATGGCGGGAGTTCGCCTGAGCAGTTCTTC.

The V call is TRBV15, the J call TRBJ1-2; 8 positions agree with TRBD1. The CDR3 is made up of 16 amino acids. The germline CDR1 and CDR2 sequences are LNHNV and YYDKDF (reference sequence). The V and J ends lost 0 bases and 8 bases, in that order; junction bases with no gene match: 11. The CDR3: CATSRDTRTGFYGYTF. In nucleotides, the CDR3 is TGTGCCACCAGCAGAGATACCCGGACAGGGTTCTACGGCTACACCTTC.

This chain links TRBV18 with TRBJ2-7; 11 bases map to TRBD1. Germline trimming cut 6 bases from V and 5 bases from J; bases unmatched to any gene: 9. The CDR3 totals 15 residues. In germline, CDR1 is KGHSH, CDR2 LQKENI. The CDR3 sequence: CASSPNRDRGNEQYF. As DNA, the CDR3 is TGTGCCAGCTCTCCTAACCGGGACAGGGGGAACGAGCAGTACTTC.

The rearrangement uses TRBV18 and TRBJ1-4, with 8 bases matching TRBD1. The CDR3 has 15 residues. Germline CDR1 KGHSH, CDR2 LQKENI. Trimming removed 6 bases from V and 7 bases from J; junction bases left unmatched: 10. The CDR3 nucleotides read TGTGCCAGCTCCAAACCGGACAGGGTTGCTGAAAAACTGTTTTTT. Amino acids: CASSKPDRVAEKLFF.

The chain links TRBV9 to TRBJ2-5, with 7 positions matching TRBD2. V gave up 3 bases and J gave up 2 bases; unmatched junction bases: 4. Germline CDR1 SGDLS, CDR2 YYNGEE. This CDR3 comprises 14 residues. The CDR3 bases are TGTGCCAGCAGCGGCCGGGACTATCAAGAGACCCAGTACTTC. It codes for CASSGRDYQETQYF.

The chain has TRBV2 and TRBJ2-7; the match to TRBD2 covers 10 bases. The CDR3 has 12 residues. Germline V lookup: CDR1 SNHLY, CDR2 FYNNEI. J lost 7 bases, V lost 8 bases, and 5 bases had no gene match. CDR3 bases: TGTGCCAGCCTAGCGGGAGTAAGGGAGCAGTACTTC. Protein product: CASLAGVREQYF.

The CDR3 DNA reads as TGTGCCAGCAGCGTGGGTAGTAGCCACGAGCAGTACTTC. Protein sequence: CASSVGSSHEQYF. The rearrangement uses TRBV9 and TRBJ2-7; no clear D gene. The CDR3 length is 13 residues. Germline values: CDR1 SGDLS, CDR2 YYNGEE. Trimming removed 2 bases at V and 5 bases at J, with 11 bases between.